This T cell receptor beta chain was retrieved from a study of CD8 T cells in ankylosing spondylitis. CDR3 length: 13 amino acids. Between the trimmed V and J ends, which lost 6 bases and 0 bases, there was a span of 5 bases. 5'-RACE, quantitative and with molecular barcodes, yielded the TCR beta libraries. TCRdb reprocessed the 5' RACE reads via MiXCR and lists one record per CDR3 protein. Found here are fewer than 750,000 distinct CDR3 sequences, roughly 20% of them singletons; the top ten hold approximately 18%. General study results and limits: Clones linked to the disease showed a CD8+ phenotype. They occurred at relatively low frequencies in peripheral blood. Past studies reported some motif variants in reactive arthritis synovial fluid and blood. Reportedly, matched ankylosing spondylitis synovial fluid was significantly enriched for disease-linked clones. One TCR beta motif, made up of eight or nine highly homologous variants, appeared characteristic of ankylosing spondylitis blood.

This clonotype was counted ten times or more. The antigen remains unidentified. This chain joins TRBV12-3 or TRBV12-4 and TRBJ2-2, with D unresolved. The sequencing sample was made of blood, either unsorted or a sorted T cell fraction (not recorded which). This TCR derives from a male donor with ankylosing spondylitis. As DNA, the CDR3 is TGTGCCAGCAGCCCCGCGAACACCGGGGAGCTGTTTTTT. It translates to CASSPANTGELFF.